One and the same sample provided the 10 T cell receptor beta chains below, sequenced in a study of a mutant IDH1 vaccine in newly diagnosed glioma. Time point specified: week 47, end of study. Topical imiquimod accompanied each vaccine dose, which consisted of 300 ug of mutant IDH1 20-mer peptide. Their antigens are not known. Sequencing used immunoSEQ multiplex PCR; TCRdb keeps in-frame clones, though not all of them. Of around 84,000 clones listed, approximately 80% are singletons. Sequenced material: PBMCs, taken from a glioma patient whose treatment included an IDH1 peptide vaccine. Every receptor here comes from a man aged 35-49 years with glioma.

The genes are TRBV25-1 and TRBJ2-1; D is perhaps TRBD1 (6 bases). The CDR3 is 18 residues long. The V and J ends lost 3 bases and 0 bases respectively, with 18 bases between them. The germline V gene has CDR1 MGHDK and CDR2 SYGVNS. The CDR3, as DNA: TGTGCCAGCAGTGATCCAACCTCCGGGACATACTCCTACAATGAGCAGTTCTTC. This codes for CASSDPTSGTYSYNEQFF.

This sequence joins TRBV7-6 and TRBJ1-4; TRBD1 aligns across 7 bases. Trimming took 5 bases from V and 8 from J; bases not matched to a gene: 11. The CDR3 is made up of 15 amino acids. Germline V gene sequence: CDR1 SGHVS, CDR2 FNYEAQ. The CDR3 reads CASSPTMTGREKLFF. The CDR3 DNA follows: TGTGCCAGCAGCCCTACGATGACAGGGAGGGAAAAACTGTTTTTT. Based on the CDR3 plus reference TRBV7-6 and TRBJ1-4, the full variable domain is GAGVSQSPRYKVTKRGQDVALRCDPISGHVSLYWYRQALGQGPEFLTYFNYEAQQDKSGLPNDRFSAERPEGSISTLTIQRTEQRDSAMYRCASSPTMTGREKLFFGSGTQLSVL.

The chain couples TRBV7-9 to TRBJ1-6; 11 nucleotides line up with TRBD1. This CDR3 spans 14 amino acids. Trimming removed 3 bases from V and 9 bases from J; junction bases left unmatched: 1. Germline loops: CDR1 SEHNR, CDR2 FQNEAQ (reference sequence). The CDR3 here is CASSLGTGGSPLHF. The DNA of the CDR3 is TGTGCCAGCAGCTTGGGGACAGGGGGTTCACCCCTCCACTTT.

The chain combines TRBV5-4 with TRBJ1-3; D is perhaps TRBD1 (6 bases). Trimming cost V 1 base and J 4 bases, with 12 bases left between them. From germline, CDR1 is SGHNT and CDR2 YYREEE (reference sequence). The CDR3 loop spans 15 amino acids. The CDR3 nucleotides are TGTGCCAGCAGCTTGTTTTCAGGGGTCGGAAACACCATATATTTT. It codes for CASSLFSGVGNTIYF.

With respect to this clone: An end of the junction differs from the germline gene, which may be a read error. This chain joins TRBV30 and TRBJ1-2; D not certain. CDR3 length equals 14 residues. Germline values: CDR1 GTSNPN, CDR2 SVGIG (reference sequence). The CDR3 region has the DNA TGTGCCTGGAGTTGGCCAGTAGCTAACTATGACTACACCTTC. Protein sequence: CAWSWPVANYDYTF.

The chain employs TRBV4-1 and TRBJ2-5, with 9 bases lining up with TRBD1. The length of the CDR3 is 15 residues. V dropped 4 bases and J dropped 2; count of bases not matched to a gene: 5. The V gene's germline CDR1 is MGHRA and CDR2 YSYEKL. The CDR3 DNA follows: TGCGCCAGCAGCCTCTACGACAGGGGGCAAGAGACCCAGTACTTC. It encodes CASSLYDRGQETQYF.

This chain links TRBV25-1 with TRBJ2-1; 12 nucleotides agree with TRBD2. CDR1 is MGHDK, CDR2 SYGVNS, per germline. The CDR3 length is 17 residues. With V trimmed by 3 bases and J by 5 bases, 8 bases remained unmatched. The chain's CDR3 is CASSDELAGGPNNEQFF. The CDR3 coding sequence is TGTGCCAGCAGTGATGAGCTAGCGGGAGGGCCAAACAATGAGCAGTTCTTC.

The J gene is TRBJ1-5, the V gene TRBV7-8, with D perhaps matching TRBD1 (5 bases). Per germline, CDR1 SGHVS and CDR2 FQNEAQ. The ends were cut back, 4 bases at V and 4 bases at J, with 11 bases in the middle. The CDR3 is 14 amino acids. CDR3 loop: CASSWARGNQPQHF. As DNA, the CDR3 is TGTGCCAGCAGCTGGGCTAGGGGAAATCAGCCCCAGCATTTT.

The V call is TRBV4-1, the J call TRBJ2-5; the match to TRBD2 covers 8 bases. Germline CDR1 MGHRA, CDR2 YSYEKL. The CDR3 has 15 residues. V shed 4 bases and J 1 base; nucleotides not matched to a gene: 5. This CDR3 is CASSRGSGGQETQYF. CDR3 nucleotide sequence: TGCGCCAGCAGCCGGGGGAGCGGGGGCCAAGAGACCCAGTACTTC.

There are a few counts of this clone. The chain links TRBV10-2 to TRBJ1-1; 7 positions match TRBD1. V dropped 8 bases and J dropped 4; count of bases not matched to a gene: 7. The CDR3 is 13 amino acids. Germline V gene lookup returns CDR1 WSHSY and CDR2 SAAADI. CDR3 in DNA: TGCGCCAGCGCAAACAGGGGTCCCACTGAAGCTTTCTTT. It specifies CASANRGPTEAFF.